A single sample gave rise to the 26 T cell receptor beta chains below, sequenced in a study of tumour-infiltrating T cells in Burkitt lymphoma. Clones were read by immunoSEQ multiplex PCR, and TCRdb kept only the in-frame ones, dropping some. The repertoire holds roughly 13,000 clones, with roughly 80% as singletons. The sequenced sample consisted of tumor tissue. These receptors were collected from a human donor with diffuse large B-cell lymphoma.

The CDR3: CASSPMGLGNTEAFF. CDR3 sequence (DNA): TGCGCCAGCAGCCCGATGGGTCTGGGAAACACTGAAGCTTTCTTT. This rearrangement joins TRBV5-1 to TRBJ1-1; D unresolved. The germline V gene has CDR1 SGHRS and CDR2 YFSETQ. Trimming stripped 4 bases from V and 2 bases from J, with 15 bases between. The CDR3 length is 15 residues.

The chain is built from TRBV29-1 and TRBJ1-1, with a weak D call TRBD1 (6 bases). Trimming stripped 6 bases from V and 6 bases from J, with 14 bases between. The CDR3 contains 12 residues. CDR1 and CDR2 (germline): SQVTM, ANQGSEA. CDR3 coding DNA: TGCAGCGTCACAGGGTCGGGTGCTGAAGCTTTCTTT. This sequence encodes CSVTGSGAEAFF.

The genes are TRBV27 and TRBJ1-1; 8 bases fit TRBD1. This CDR3 comprises 13 residues. CDR1 is MNHEY, CDR2 SMNVEV, per germline (reference sequence). V lost 5 bases, J lost 7 bases, and 6 bases stayed unmatched. The CDR3 region has the DNA TGTGCCAGCAGTATTCAGGGGGCCGGTGAAGCTTTCTTT. Protein sequence: CASSIQGAGEAFF.

The chain recombines TRBV11-1 with TRBJ1-2, with D hard to call. Trimming left V 2 bases short and J 0 bases short, with 7 bases between. This CDR3 has 14 residues. Germline CDR1 SGHAT, CDR2 FQDESV (reference sequence). This CDR3 reads CASSLTASNYGYTF. CDR3 coding DNA: TGTGCCAGCAGCTTAACAGCATCTAACTATGGCTACACCTTC.

The chain is built from TRBV12-5 and TRBJ2-7; D is uncertain. Germline-derived CDR1 and CDR2 are LGHNT and FRNRAP. The CDR3 extends over 16 amino acids. V lost 0 bases and J 5 bases, leaving 17 bases between the germline ends. As DNA, the CDR3 is TGTGCTAGTGGTTTGGTACGAAGACGGACGAAGCACGAGCAGTACTTC. Translation: CASGLVRRRTKHEQYF.

The chain has TRBV5-1 and TRBJ2-1; D is unclear. The CDR3 has 15 amino acids. V was pared by 3 bases and J by 0 bases, with 10 bases between. CDR1 and CDR2 (germline): SGHRS, YFSETQ. The CDR3 DNA sequence: TGCGCCAGCAGCTCCGCTCCAAGCTCCTACAATGAGCAGTTCTTC. Its translation is CASSSAPSSYNEQFF.

This clone was detected a few times. This chain uses TRBV9 with TRBJ2-2; D unresolved. Per germline, CDR1 SGDLS and CDR2 YYNGEE. V lost 4 bases to trimming and J lost 0 bases, with 7 bases between them. CDR3 length equals 14 residues. DNA of the CDR3: TGTGCCAGCAGCTCCCACGCGAACACCGGGGAGCTGTTTTTT. Its protein product is CASSSHANTGELFF.

This clone showed up just once. The chain joins TRBV2 to TRBJ1-1; D is uncertain. This CDR3 contains 13 residues. From germline, CDR1 is SNHLY and CDR2 FYNNEI. V shed 8 bases and J shed 1 base, with 11 bases lying between them. CDR3 amino acids: CASSLGENTEAFF. CDR3 DNA sequence: TGTGCCAGCTCCTTGGGTGAGAACACTGAAGCTTTCTTT.

The V and J genes are TRBV28 and TRBJ1-1, with D possibly TRBD1 on 5 matching bases. V was shortened by 8 bases and J by 2 bases, with 12 bases between the two germline ends. The CDR3 sequence is 13 residues long. Germline V CDR1 and CDR2: MDHEN, SYDVKM. In DNA, the CDR3 is TGTGCCAGCGCGGCAGGGCTAAACACTGAAGCTTTCTTT. Encoded protein: CASAAGLNTEAFF.

The chain recombines TRBV4-2 with TRBJ2-1; perhaps TRBD2 as D (6 bases). Trimming removed 5 bases from V and 7 bases from J, with 18 bases in between. In germline, CDR1 is LGHNA, CDR2 YNFKEQ. The CDR3 has 15 residues. The CDR3 region has the DNA TGTGCCAGCAGCTTGATCGGGACTGGGTCGAATGAGCAGTTCTTC. Translated, it gives CASSLIGTGSNEQFF.

The gene calls are TRBV9 and TRBJ1-4; D gene unclear. The CDR3 sequence is 15 residues long. CDR1 SGDLS and CDR2 YYNGEE come from the germline V gene. Trimming shortened V by 3 bases and J by 0 bases, and 9 bases separated the two germline ends. As DNA, the CDR3 is TGTGCCAGCAGCGCGACCAAGGCAACTAATGAAAAACTGTTTTTT. Amino acid sequence: CASSATKATNEKLFF.

The chain carries TRBV21-1 and TRBJ1-1. TRBV21-1 corresponds to a pseudogene. The length of the CDR3 is 14 residues. This CDR3 reads CASSTIPSNTEAFF. The CDR3 nucleotides read TGTGCCAGCAGCACGATTCCCTCTAACACTGAAGCTTTCTTT.

This clone was detected a few times. The chain has TRBV11-3 and TRBJ1-1; 9 bases match TRBD1. The CDR3 totals 11 residues. Germline V gene sequence: CDR1 SGHNT, CDR2 YENEEA. After removal of 11 bases from V and 10 bases from J, the junction contained 8 bases not matched to a gene. Here the CDR3 reads CAGRDRAIAFF. The CDR3 nucleotides are TGTGCCGGCCGGGACAGGGCTATAGCTTTCTTT.

V is TRBV9 and J is TRBJ1-1, with D unresolved. The V end lost 0 bases, the J end lost 1 base, and 10 bases lay between the germline ends. The CDR3 totals 15 residues. Germline V gene data show CDR1 as SGDLS and CDR2 as YYNGEE. The CDR3 DNA follows: TGTGCCAGCAGCGTAGAGTCGGGAGGGAACACTGAAGCTTTCTTT. Translation: CASSVESGGNTEAFF.

The chain joins TRBV29-1 to TRBJ2-3; 9 nucleotides match TRBD1. This CDR3 comprises 15 residues. Germline V gene sequence: CDR1 SQVTM, CDR2 ANQGSEA. J was trimmed by 3 bases and V by 6 bases; bases with no gene match: 10. CDR3 region: CSVAGGQGITDTQYF. The CDR3 DNA sequence: TGCAGCGTGGCCGGAGGACAGGGGATAACAGATACGCAGTATTTT.

This chain uses TRBV5-6 with TRBJ2-3; D possibly matches TRBD1 or TRBD2 (6 bases each). Germline lookup yields CDR1 SGHDT and CDR2 YYEEEE. The CDR3 loop spans 15 amino acids. V gave up 4 bases and J gave up 2 bases, with 14 bases separating them. CDR3 coding DNA: TGTGCCAGCAGCCGGAGAGGGGGGTCCACAGATACGCAGTATTTT. It translates to CASSRRGGSTDTQYF.

This sequence joins TRBV5-4 and TRBJ2-7; D gene ambiguous. V lost 0 bases, J lost 7 bases, and 11 bases lay in between. The length of the CDR3 is 13 residues. Germline assignment: CDR1 SGHNT and CDR2 YYREEE (reference sequence). The CDR3 DNA reads as TGTGCCAGCAGCTTGGCCGGCTTGGGGGAGCAGTACTTC. Amino acids: CASSLAGLGEQYF. Using reference TRBV5-4 and TRBJ2-7 for the parts outside the CDR3, the full variable domain is ETGVTQSPTHLIKTRGQQVTLRCSSQSGHNTVSWYQQALGQGPQFIFQYYREEENGRGNFPPRFSGLQFPNYSSELNVNALELDDSALYLCASSLAGLGEQYFGPGTRLTVT.

This clone was seen once. The chain couples TRBV6-4 to TRBJ1-1; D remains unclear. CDR3 length: 14 residues. With 2 bases removed from V and 2 bases from J, the gap between germline ends came to 9 bases. CDR1 is MRHNA and CDR2 is SNTAGT in the germline V gene. The CDR3 region is CASSDDPLNTEAFF. CDR3 coding DNA: TGTGCCAGCAGTGACGACCCTCTAAACACTGAAGCTTTCTTT.

This clone was counted between two and nine times. The chain joins TRBV2 to TRBJ2-3; D is possibly TRBD2 (6 bases). From germline, CDR1 is SNHLY and CDR2 FYNNEI. Trimming pared 8 bases from V and 3 bases from J, leaving 12 bases between. The CDR3 length is 13 residues. CDR3 DNA: TGTGCCAGCGAGATCCGGGGGACAGATACGCAGTATTTT. It yields the protein CASEIRGTDTQYF. The variable domain in full, completed from reference TRBV2 and TRBJ2-3, reads EPEVTQTPSHQVTQMGQEVILRCVPISNHLYFYWYRQILGQKVEFLVSFYNNEISEKSEIFDDQFSVERPDGSNFTLKIRSTKLEDSAMYFCASEIRGTDTQYFGPGTRLTVL.

The V call is TRBV25-1, the J call TRBJ2-3; D is undetermined. This CDR3 spans 15 amino acids. Germline V gene data show CDR1 as MGHDK and CDR2 as SYGVNS. V dropped 6 bases and J dropped 0 bases, with 13 bases sitting between them. The CDR3 sequence is CASSFAETSTDTQYF. The DNA of the CDR3 is TGTGCCAGCAGCTTTGCGGAAACTAGCACAGATACGCAGTATTTT.

This rearrangement joins TRBV5-5 to TRBJ2-5; no definite D call. Looked up from germline, CDR1 is SGHKS and CDR2 is YYEKEE (reference sequence). The V gene lost 2 bases and the J gene lost 0 bases, with 8 bases spanning the gap. The CDR3 length is 14 residues. The CDR3 region is CASSLALNQETQYF. The CDR3 region has the DNA TGTGCCAGCAGCTTAGCCCTGAACCAAGAGACCCAGTACTTC.

This clone was seen only once. The chain combines TRBV18 with TRBJ2-7, with D perhaps being TRBD1 or TRBD2 (6 bases each). This CDR3 contains 14 residues. Trimming pared 1 base from V and 3 bases from J, leaving 10 bases between. The germline V gene encodes CDR1 KGHSH and CDR2 LQKENI. In DNA, the CDR3 is TGTGCCAGCTCACCACGACAGGACTACTACGAGCAGTACGTC. This codes for CASSPRQDYYEQYV.

This clone is medium-sized within its sample. CDR3 nucleotide sequence: TGTGCCAGCAGCCGGAGCCCCGGGACAGGGGTCCAGCCCCAGCATTTT. Its translation: CASSRSPGTGVQPQHF. The chain recombines TRBV5-5 with TRBJ1-5; the match to TRBD1 covers 10 bases. The CDR3 spans 16 residues. Germline V gene data show CDR1 as SGHKS and CDR2 as YYEKEE (reference sequence). The V segment lost 4 bases and the J segment 7 bases; nucleotides outside the gene matches: 11.

V usage is TRBV5-1 and J usage is TRBJ1-1; TRBD1 matches 8 bases. The CDR3 consists of 14 residues. Germline lookup yields CDR1 SGHRS and CDR2 YFSETQ. Germline trimming cut 3 bases from V and 4 bases from J; bases unmatched to any gene: 5. The CDR3: CASSWRTGSTEAFF. The CDR3 bases are TGCGCCAGCAGCTGGCGGACAGGGTCCACTGAAGCTTTCTTT.

The J gene is TRBJ2-3, the V gene TRBV19; 8 bases are a match to TRBD2. This CDR3 is built from 13 residues. Germline loops: CDR1 LNHDA, CDR2 SQIVND (reference sequence). The junction had 6 bases not matched to a gene; V was cut back by 5 bases and J by 8 bases. CDR3 sequence reads: CASSEGGRSTQYF. As DNA, the CDR3 is TGTGCCAGTAGTGAAGGCGGGAGGAGTACGCAGTATTTT.

The rearrangement links TRBV4-2 to TRBJ2-7, with a weak D call TRBD1 (5 bases). V was cut by 0 bases and J by 9 bases, with 15 bases left in between. CDR3 size: 14 residues. Germline values: CDR1 LGHNA, CDR2 YNFKEQ. The CDR3 loop reads CASSQDLGVLVQYF. CDR3 nucleotides: TGTGCCAGCAGCCAAGATTTAGGGGTACTTGTGCAGTACTTC.